This T cell receptor (beta chain) came from a study of OX40 agonist ivuxolimab in advanced cancers. Turning to the study itself: Three patients responded partially, comprising one with hepatocellular carcinoma and two with cutaneous melanoma.

A remark on this clone: Its specificity is unknown.

Study-level findings and limits: Circulating CD4+ and CD8+ T cells showed clonal expansion by week 6 at 0.1 to 3.0 mg/kg. Part of the nonresponder group also had normalized T-cell clonal expansion that was low.

Germline V CDR1 and CDR2: SQVTM, ANQGSEA. The germline V and J ends were trimmed by 4 bases and 8 bases, with 9 bases remaining between them. CDR3 length: 11 amino acids. Generated by immunoSEQ multiplex PCR, the TCRdb table keeps only in-frame clones and is missing some. Of tens of thousands of clones in the sample, roughly four fifths were seen once. Systemic immunosuppression or autoimmune disease history was grounds to exclude patients. The TCR comes from an adult with an advanced solid tumor such as melanoma, head and neck, liver or kidney cancer. The material sequenced was CD4+ or CD8+ T cells sorted from blood, taken in a trial of the OX40 agonist ivuxolimab. The genes are TRBV29-1 and TRBJ2-1, with D tentatively TRBD1 or TRBD2 (5 bases each). CDR3: CSVGEGHEQFF. The CDR3 bases are TGCAGCGTTGGTGAGGGACATGAGCAGTTCTTC.